The TCR beta chain under discussion was sequenced for a study of CD8+ T cells in alopecia areata. In the study overall: Tofacitinib dosing lasted 6 to 18 months, which was then followed by 6 months off drug. General study findings and limits: Scalp samples also yield sequences of resident alphabeta T cells from normal skin. Mouse data revealed clearer TCR sharing than patient data did, a gap possibly tied to HLA.

This clone was seen a single time. No antigen is known for it. Following extraction, RNA underwent reverse transcription to cDNA, which served as the sequencing template. Assay: immunoSEQ multiplex PCR; the TCRdb copy retains only in-frame clones and omits some. There are 140,000 to 150,000 clones in the sample; roughly 64% occur only once, and 6.4% lies in the top ten. The starting material was CD4+ T cells sorted from blood, obtained at week 0. The clonotype originates from a human donor with alopecia areata.

Here the CDR3 DNA reads TGTGCCAGCACCCCCACCAGGACAGATACGCAGTATTTT. It yields the protein CASTPTRTDTQYF. V usage is TRBV11-1 and J usage is TRBJ2-3; D gene uncertain. CDR3 length: 13 amino acids. Germline-derived CDR1 and CDR2 are SGHAT and FQDESV (reference sequence). Between the trimmed V and J ends, which lost 7 bases and 3 bases, there was a span of 11 bases.